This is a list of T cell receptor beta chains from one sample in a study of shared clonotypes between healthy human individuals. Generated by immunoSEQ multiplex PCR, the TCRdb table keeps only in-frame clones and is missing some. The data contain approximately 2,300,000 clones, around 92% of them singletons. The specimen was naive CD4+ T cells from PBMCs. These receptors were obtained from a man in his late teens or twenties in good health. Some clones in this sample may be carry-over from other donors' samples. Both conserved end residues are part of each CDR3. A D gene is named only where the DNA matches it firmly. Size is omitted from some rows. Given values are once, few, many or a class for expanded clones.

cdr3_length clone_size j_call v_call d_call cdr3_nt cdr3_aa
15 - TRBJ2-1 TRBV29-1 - TGCAGCGTTGAAGGGGAGTGGTGGGTCTACAATGAGCAGTTCTTC CSVEGEWWVYNEQFF
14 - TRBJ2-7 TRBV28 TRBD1 TGTGCCAGCACCCTAGGGGACAGGGCCTACGAGCAGTACTTC CASTLGDRAYEQYF
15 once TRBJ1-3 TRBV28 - TGTGCCAGCAGTTTGGAAGGGTTAGGTGGAAACACCATATATTTT CASSLEGLGGNTIYF
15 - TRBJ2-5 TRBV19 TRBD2 TGTGCCAGTAGTATGGGACTAGCGGGAGTTGAGACCCAGTACTTC CASSMGLAGVETQYF
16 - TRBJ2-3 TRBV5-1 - TGCGCCAGCAGCCATAGACAGATCCCTAGCACAGATACGCAGTATTTT CASSHRQIPSTDTQYF
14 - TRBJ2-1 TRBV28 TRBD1 TGTGCCAGCAGTATCCGACAGGGCTACAATGAGCAGTTCTTC CASSIRQGYNEQFF
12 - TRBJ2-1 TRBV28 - TGTGCCAGCAGTTTACAGGGGGGTGAGCAGTTCTTC CASSLQGGEQFF
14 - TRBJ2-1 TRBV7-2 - TGTGCCAGCAGCCCCAGTTCCCTTAGGGGGGAGCAGTTCTTC CASSPSSLRGEQFF
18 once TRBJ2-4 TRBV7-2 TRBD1 TGTGCCAGCAGCAGACAAGTGATGACAGGGGGAGCCAAAAACATTCAGTACTTC CASSRQVMTGGAKNIQYF
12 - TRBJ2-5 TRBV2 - TGTGCCAGCAGTCAAACGGGGGAGACCCAGTACTTC CASSQTGETQYF
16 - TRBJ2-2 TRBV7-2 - TGTGCCAGCAGCTTAGGAGGGGCGCTAAACACCGGGGAGCTGTTTTTT CASSLGGALNTGELFF
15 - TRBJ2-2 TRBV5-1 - TGCGCCAGCAGCTTGGGAGGGGTGGACACCGGGGAGCTGTTTTTT CASSLGGVDTGELFF
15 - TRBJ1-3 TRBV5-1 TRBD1 TGCGCCAGCAGCCCACAGGGGAACTCTGGAAACACCATATATTTT CASSPQGNSGNTIYF
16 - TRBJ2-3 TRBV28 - TGTGCCAGCCGAGGGGGGGGTCTGAGCTTCACAGATACGCAGTATTTT CASRGGGLSFTDTQYF
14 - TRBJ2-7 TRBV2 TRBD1 TGTGCCACGAGATCCAGGGGGCCCTCCTACGAGCAGTACTTC CATRSRGPSYEQYF
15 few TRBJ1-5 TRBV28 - TGTGCCAGCAGTTTCCGAATCGGGACCCCCGGGCCCCAGCATTTT CASSFRIGTPGPQHF
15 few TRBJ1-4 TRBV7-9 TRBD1 TGTGCCAGCAGCTTGCCCCGGGACAGTAATGAAAAACTGTTTTTT CASSLPRDSNEKLFF
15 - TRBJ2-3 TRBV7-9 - TGTGCCAGCAGCTTACTTTCGGGAGAAGGAGATACGCAGTATTTT CASSLLSGEGDTQYF
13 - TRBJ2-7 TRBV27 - TGTGCCAGCACTTGGGCTACCTCCTACGAGCAGTACTTC CASTWATSYEQYF
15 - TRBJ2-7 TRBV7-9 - TGTGCCAGCAGCGGTGGACGGTCCGGGTCCTACGAGCAGTACTTC CASSGGRSGSYEQYF
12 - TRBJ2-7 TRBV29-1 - TGCAGCGCTATGACAGGACCCTACGAGCAGTACTTC CSAMTGPYEQYF
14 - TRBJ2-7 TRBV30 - TGTGCCTGGAGTGTAAGGGGGAGCTCCTACGAGCAGTACTTC CAWSVRGSSYEQYF
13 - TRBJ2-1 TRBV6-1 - TGTGCCAGTCTCCCAGGGGCGTACAATGAGCAGTTCTTC CASLPGAYNEQFF
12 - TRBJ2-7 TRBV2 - TGTGCCAGCAGTGGGGACTCCTACGAGCAGTACTTC CASSGDSYEQYF
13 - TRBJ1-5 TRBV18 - TGTGCCAGCTCACCCCCGGGGAATCAGCCCCAGCATTTT CASSPPGNQPQHF
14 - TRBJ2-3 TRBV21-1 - TGTGTAAGACGGGCCGGGGAGAGCACAGATACGCAGTATTTT CVRRAGESTDTQYF
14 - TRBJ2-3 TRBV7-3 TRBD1 TGTGCCAGCAGCTCCCACGACAGGGCCTATACGCAGTATTTT CASSSHDRAYTQYF
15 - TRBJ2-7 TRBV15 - TGTGCCACCAGCACCCGACCGTTCAGGGGGGAAGAGCAGTACTTC CATSTRPFRGEEQYF
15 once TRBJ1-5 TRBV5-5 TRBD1 TGTGCCAGCAGCCGGGACAGGTATAGCAATCAGCCCCAGCATTTT CASSRDRYSNQPQHF
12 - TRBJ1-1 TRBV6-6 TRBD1 TGTGCCAGCAGTTACGACAGGGGGAAAGCTTTCTTT CASSYDRGKAFF
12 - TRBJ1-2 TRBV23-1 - TGCGCCAGCAGTCTACGTCGTCATGGCTACACCTTC CASSLRRHGYTF
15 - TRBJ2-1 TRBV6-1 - TGTGCCAGCAGTGAAGTTTGGGGGCGATACAATGAGCAGTTCTTC CASSEVWGRYNEQFF
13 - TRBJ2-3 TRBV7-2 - TGTGCCAGCAGCTTGCTTCGGATAGATACGCAGTATTTT CASSLLRIDTQYF
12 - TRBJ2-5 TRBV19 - TGTGCCAGTAGTCGTGCACAAGAGACCCAGTACTTC CASSRAQETQYF
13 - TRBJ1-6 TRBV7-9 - TGTGCCAGCAGCCTAGCAGGAAATTCACCCCTCCACTTT CASSLAGNSPLHF
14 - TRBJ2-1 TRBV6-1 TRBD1 TGTGCCATCTTCGGAAGGGGGCGGAAAAATGAGCAGTTCTTC CAIFGRGRKNEQFF
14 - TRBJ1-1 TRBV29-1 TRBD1 TGCAGCGTTCGGGACAGGGCGGGTGGCACTGAAGCTTTCTTT CSVRDRAGGTEAFF
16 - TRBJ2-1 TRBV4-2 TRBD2 TGTGCCAGCAGCCTTGGACTAGCGGGAGACGCCAATGAGCAGTTCTTC CASSLGLAGDANEQFF
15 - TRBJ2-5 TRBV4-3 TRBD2 TGCGCCAGCAGCCCTATCGGGGGGGCTCAAGAGACCCAGTACTTC CASSPIGGAQETQYF
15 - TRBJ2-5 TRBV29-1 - TGCAGCGTTGGGACGCCCCGCCCTAACCAAGAGACCCAGTACTTC CSVGTPRPNQETQYF
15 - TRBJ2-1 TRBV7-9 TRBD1 TGTGCCAGCAGCCGTCCCGGGACAGGTTACAATGAGCAGTTCTTC CASSRPGTGYNEQFF